This TCR beta chain was obtained from a study of T cell repertoires in cytomegalovirus infection. Study-wide findings and caveats: Cumulative frequency (of public TCR beta family members) identified carriers of CMV plus the relevant HLA. There were HLA-C-restricted CMV-specific TCR beta clonotypes dominating the ex vivo response.

TCRdb processed the reads anew with MiXCR; each CDR3 protein has one entry. Of approximately 550,000 distinct CDR3 sequences in the sample, more than 15% were seen once. Per the germline V gene, CDR1 is SEHNR and CDR2 is FQNEAQ (reference sequence). CDR3 length equals 19 residues. Notes on this clonotype: Antigen specificity is unknown. A much bigger clone sits one base away, suggesting this may be a read error.

This TCR was recovered from a human donor in good health (CMV status not recorded). Some clones in this sample may be carry-over from other donors' samples. V usage is TRBV7-9 and J usage is TRBJ2-5; 9 bases are a match to TRBD1. Sequenced input: CD8+ T cells from PBMCs. Here the CDR3 reads CASRLAIVSTGGTMETQYF. CDR3 nucleotides: TGTGCCAGCAGATTAGCTATCGTCTCGACAGGGGGTACTATGGAGACCCAGTACTTC.